Following are 25 T cell receptor beta chains from one sample sequenced in a study of shared clonotypes between healthy human individuals. TCRdb's copy holds only in-frame clones and misses some; the assay was immunoSEQ multiplex PCR. The sample has nearly 1,000,000 clones, roughly 72% seen once. Source material: memory CD4+ T cells sorted from blood. Subset of the sample: CD45RA-negative fraction. The origin of the receptors is a man younger than 30 in good health.

This clone was counted once. The CDR3 DNA follows: TGTGCCAGCGGCCCCTCGGGCGGACAGCCCCAGCATTTT. Translating it yields CASGPSGGQPQHF. The chain is built from TRBV6-6 and TRBJ1-5; D is unclear. This CDR3 spans 13 amino acids. The germline CDR1 and CDR2 sequences are MNHNY and SVGAGI (reference sequence). V was clipped by 8 bases and J by 7 bases, with 15 bases between them.

V gene TRBV2 combines with J gene TRBJ1-2, with D hard to call. This CDR3 contains 11 residues. Germline V CDR1 and CDR2: SNHLY, FYNNEI. Between the trimmed V and J ends, which lost 6 bases and 6 bases, there was a span of 8 bases. CDR3 sequence: CASRYWDGYTF. Here the CDR3 DNA reads TGTGCCAGCAGATATTGGGATGGCTACACCTTC.

A single count supports this clone. The chain has TRBV28 and TRBJ2-1; TRBD1 is a possible D gene (6 bases). V was cut by 3 bases and J by 9 bases, with 18 bases left in between. Germline-derived CDR1 and CDR2 are MDHEN and SYDVKM. CDR3 length: 15 residues. The CDR3 sequence is CASSLRGSGSPEQFF. The CDR3 DNA reads as TGTGCCAGCAGTTTGAGGGGGTCAGGGTCACCTGAGCAGTTCTTC.

The genes are TRBV6-6 and TRBJ2-4; either TRBD1 or TRBD2 may supply D (5 bases each). This CDR3 is 15 amino acids long. Per germline, CDR1 MNHNY and CDR2 SVGAGI (reference sequence). V lost 2 bases and J lost 1, with 9 bases in between. The chain's CDR3 is CASSYRRDAKNIQYF. The CDR3 coding sequence is TGTGCCAGCAGTTACAGAAGGGACGCCAAAAACATTCAGTACTTC.

This clone occurred once. Other nucleotide sequences in the sample specify the same CDR3. The chain links TRBV30 to TRBJ2-7; 11 positions agree with TRBD1. CDR3 length equals 14 residues. V was pared by 1 base and J by 3 bases, with 2 bases of the junction left unmatched. Germline CDR1 and CDR2: GTSNPN and SVGIG (reference sequence). This chain's CDR3 is CAWSGTGGGYEQYF. The CDR3, as DNA: TGTGCCTGGAGTGGGACAGGGGGCGGCTACGAGCAGTACTTC.

In this sample, this clone turned up a few times. CDR3 in amino acids: CASRETEAFF. The CDR3 DNA is TGTGCCAGCCGGGAAACTGAAGCTTTCTTT. The chain links TRBV28 to TRBJ1-1; no firm D call. The germline V gene encodes CDR1 MDHEN and CDR2 SYDVKM. This CDR3 region has 10 residues. Trimming took 8 bases from V and 5 from J, leaving 6 bases between them.

This clone was counted a few times. The identical CDR3 is also encoded by other nucleotide sequences in the sample. V and J are TRBV5-1 and TRBJ1-2; TRBD1 aligns across 11 bases. Germline CDR1 is SGHRS and CDR2 is YFSETQ. The CDR3 loop spans 15 amino acids. The V segment lost 3 bases and the J segment 3 bases; nucleotides outside the gene matches: 4. CDR3 in amino acids: CASSSGQGADYGYTF. CDR3 DNA: TGCGCCAGCAGCTCCGGACAGGGGGCGGACTATGGCTACACCTTC.

This clone was recorded once. The chain joins TRBV6-4 to TRBJ2-7, with TRBD2 matching 10 bases. Losses at the gene ends were 3 bases for V and 0 bases for J; bases not matched to a gene: 8. The germline CDR1 and CDR2 sequences are MRHNA and SNTAGT. The CDR3 contains 17 residues. The CDR3 bases are TGTGCCAGCAGTGAATTACTAGCGGGGATTCCCTCCTACGAGCAGTACTTC. It translates to CASSELLAGIPSYEQYF.

This clone appeared once. This probably arose from a read error, given a far larger clone one base away. The gene calls are TRBV2 and TRBJ1-3; no firm D call. Germline V lookup: CDR1 SNHLY, CDR2 FYNNEI. This CDR3 spans 13 amino acids. Trimming took off 5 bases at V and 0 bases at J, with 5 bases between the two ends. The CDR3 DNA sequence: TGTGCCAGCAGTTTAAGCTCTGGAAACACCATATATTTT. It is translated as CASSLSSGNTIYF.

The chain couples TRBV28 to TRBJ2-3; 10 nucleotides align to TRBD2. Germline V lookup: CDR1 MDHEN, CDR2 SYDVKM. V was clipped by 5 bases and J by 1 base; unmatched bases: 3. The CDR3 spans 15 residues. CDR3 protein: CASSPAGGGTDTQYF. In DNA, the CDR3 is TGTGCCAGCAGTCCAGCGGGGGGGGGCACAGATACGCAGTATTTT. The full variable domain, its missing parts supplied by reference TRBV28 and TRBJ2-3, is DVKVTQSSRYLVKRTGEKVFLECVQDMDHENMFWYRQDPGLGLRLIYFSYDVKMKEKGDIPEGYSVSREKKERFSLILESASTNQTSMYLCASSPAGGGTDTQYFGPGTRLTVL.

This clone appeared many times. The V call is TRBV6-6, the J call TRBJ1-5; D not certain. Trimming took 2 bases from V and 3 from J, leaving 8 bases between them. The length of the CDR3 is 14 residues. CDR1 and CDR2 from the germline V gene are MNHNY and SVGAGI (reference sequence). The CDR3 here is CASSYTTDNQPQHF. CDR3 DNA sequence: TGTGCCAGCAGTTACACGACGGACAATCAGCCCCAGCATTTT.

The V call is TRBV6-5, the J call TRBJ1-2; 7 nucleotides align to TRBD1. The CDR3 runs 14 residues. Per germline, CDR1 MNHEY and CDR2 SVGAGI. With 7 bases clipped from V and 4 bases from J, the junction kept 9 bases outside the gene matches. The CDR3 spells CASKGGQTIYGYTF. CDR3 nucleotide sequence: TGTGCCAGCAAGGGGGGACAGACGATCTATGGCTACACCTTC.

This chain joins TRBV19 and TRBJ2-5; D perhaps matches TRBD2 (6 bases). Trimming took 5 bases from V and 2 from J, leaving 15 bases between them. Germline CDR1 is LNHDA and CDR2 is SQIVND (reference sequence). This CDR3 comprises 15 residues. CDR3 bases: TGTGCCAGTAGTCCCGTGGGGGGAAGGCAAGAGACCCAGTACTTC. Its protein product is CASSPVGGRQETQYF.

The chain carries TRBV6-6 and TRBJ1-2; D uncertain. The CDR3 runs 15 residues. Per the germline V gene, CDR1 is MNHNY and CDR2 is SVGAGI (reference sequence). V lost 2 bases, J lost 5 bases, and 15 bases lay in between. The CDR3 reads CASSYGLTAEYGYTF. Here the CDR3 DNA reads TGTGCCAGCAGTTACGGACTCACTGCGGAGTATGGCTACACCTTC.

The gene calls are TRBV20-1 and TRBJ1-3; no reliable D call. Germline assignment: CDR1 DFQATT and CDR2 SNEGSKA (reference sequence). The CDR3 has 11 amino acids. Trimming removed 2 bases at V and 6 bases at J, with 5 bases between. This CDR3 reads CSARYLNTIYF. In DNA form, the CDR3 reads TGCAGTGCTAGATACCTAAACACCATATATTTT.

This clone was seen just once. V gene TRBV6-5 combines with J gene TRBJ2-7; TRBD2 matches at 13 bases. V lost 0 bases and J lost 5; bases outside the gene matches: 4. Germline-derived CDR1 and CDR2 are MNHEY and SVGAGI. The CDR3 loop spans 16 amino acids. This chain's CDR3 is CASSYSSTSGRNEQYF. Here the CDR3 DNA reads TGTGCCAGCAGTTACTCTTCGACTAGCGGGAGGAACGAGCAGTACTTC.

The chain uses TRBV6-6 and TRBJ2-7; 12 bases agree with TRBD2. In germline, CDR1 is MNHNY, CDR2 SVGAGI (reference sequence). V trimming: 5 bases; J trimming: 3 bases; junction bases outside the gene matches: 2. The CDR3 is 14 amino acids. The CDR3 region has the DNA TGTGCCAGCAGTCCTAGCGGGAGGGTCTACGAGCAGTACTTC. Amino acid sequence: CASSPSGRVYEQYF.

This clone was seen only a few times. This chain joins TRBV6-1 and TRBJ1-5; unclear D gene. From germline, CDR1 is MNHNS and CDR2 SASEGT. V was clipped by 1 base and J by 0 bases, with 7 bases between them. This CDR3 comprises 15 residues. CDR3 nucleotides: TGTGCCAGCAGTGAAGGGAACCCTAGCAATCAGCCCCAGCATTTT. It specifies CASSEGNPSNQPQHF.

This clone is a singleton in its sample. The chain links TRBV6-1 to TRBJ1-1, with no clear D. Germline assignment: CDR1 MNHNS and CDR2 SASEGT. CDR3 size: 13 residues. V lost 2 bases and J lost 11, with 15 bases in between. CDR3 sequence reads: CASSERGGRGAFF. The CDR3 DNA is TGTGCCAGCAGTGAACGGGGAGGGCGAGGCGCTTTCTTT.

The rearrangement joins TRBV6-5 to TRBJ1-1; D is possibly TRBD1 (6 bases). V lost 6 bases and J lost 5, with 16 bases in between. The CDR3 sequence is 14 residues long. CDR1 and CDR2 (germline): MNHEY, SVGAGI. CDR3 bases: TGTGCCAGCAGCCTACAGGGATTCGGGACTGAAGCTTTCTTT. The encoded protein is CASSLQGFGTEAFF.

This sequence joins TRBV6-5 and TRBJ2-7, with D perhaps matching TRBD1 (5 bases). Germline V gives CDR1 MNHEY, CDR2 SVGAGI. The CDR3 is 13 amino acids. The V and J ends lost 4 bases and 2 bases respectively, with 9 bases between them. This chain's CDR3 is CASSLQETYEQYF. CDR3 nucleotides: TGTGCCAGCAGTTTACAGGAAACCTACGAGCAGTACTTC.

This chain uses TRBV5-6 with TRBJ1-2; 10 nucleotides align to TRBD1. Trimming cost V 4 bases and J 2 bases; bases outside gene matches: 11. CDR3 length equals 17 residues. Germline-derived CDR1 and CDR2 are SGHDT and YYEEEE. The CDR3 here is CASSSTGTGVGNYGYTF. The CDR3 nucleotides are TGTGCCAGCAGCAGTACCGGGACAGGGGTAGGGAACTATGGCTACACCTTC.

The chain is built from TRBV6-5 and TRBJ1-3; maybe TRBD1 (5 bases). Germline V gene lookup returns CDR1 MNHEY and CDR2 SVGAGI. This CDR3 is 15 amino acids long. V lost 4 bases to trimming and J lost 4 bases, with 14 bases between them. The CDR3 DNA is TGTGCCAGCAGTTTCCAGGGAGTTGCCGGAAACACCATATATTTT. Translating gives CASSFQGVAGNTIYF.

The rearrangement uses TRBV25-1 and TRBJ1-4; maybe TRBD1 (6 bases). The V end lost 4 bases, the J end lost 0 bases, and 12 bases lay between the germline ends. This CDR3 has 16 residues. From germline, CDR1 is MGHDK and CDR2 SYGVNS. The chain's CDR3 is CASSVARGPTNEKLFF. The CDR3 DNA follows: TGTGCCAGCAGTGTTGCTCGGGGGCCAACTAATGAAAAACTGTTTTTT.

This clone has a single count. The CDR3 protein is CASSWQGNSYEQYF. The CDR3 DNA reads TGCGCCAGCAGTTGGCAGGGGAATTCCTACGAGCAGTACTTC. This sequence joins TRBV5-1 and TRBJ2-7; D is possibly TRBD1 (6 bases). The CDR3 runs to 14 residues. Trimming stripped 5 bases from V and 1 base from J, with 13 bases between. CDR1 and CDR2 from the germline V gene are SGHRS and YFSETQ.